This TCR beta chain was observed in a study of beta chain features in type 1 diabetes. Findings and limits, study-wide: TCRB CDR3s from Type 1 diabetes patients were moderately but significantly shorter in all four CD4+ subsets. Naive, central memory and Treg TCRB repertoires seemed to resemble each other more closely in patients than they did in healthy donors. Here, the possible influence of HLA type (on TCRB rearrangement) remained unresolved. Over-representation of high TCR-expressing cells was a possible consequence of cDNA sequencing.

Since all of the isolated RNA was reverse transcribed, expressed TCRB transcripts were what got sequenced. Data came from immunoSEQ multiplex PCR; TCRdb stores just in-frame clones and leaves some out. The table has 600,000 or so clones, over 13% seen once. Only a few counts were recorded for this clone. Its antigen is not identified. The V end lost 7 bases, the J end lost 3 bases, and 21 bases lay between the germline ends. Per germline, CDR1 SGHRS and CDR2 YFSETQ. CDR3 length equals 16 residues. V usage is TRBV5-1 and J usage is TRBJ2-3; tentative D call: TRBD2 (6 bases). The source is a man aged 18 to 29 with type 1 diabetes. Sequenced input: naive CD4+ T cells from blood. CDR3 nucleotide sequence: TGCGCCAGCCAACCCGGGAGCGGCGTAGTAACAGATACGCAGTATTTT. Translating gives CASQPGSGVVTDTQYF.